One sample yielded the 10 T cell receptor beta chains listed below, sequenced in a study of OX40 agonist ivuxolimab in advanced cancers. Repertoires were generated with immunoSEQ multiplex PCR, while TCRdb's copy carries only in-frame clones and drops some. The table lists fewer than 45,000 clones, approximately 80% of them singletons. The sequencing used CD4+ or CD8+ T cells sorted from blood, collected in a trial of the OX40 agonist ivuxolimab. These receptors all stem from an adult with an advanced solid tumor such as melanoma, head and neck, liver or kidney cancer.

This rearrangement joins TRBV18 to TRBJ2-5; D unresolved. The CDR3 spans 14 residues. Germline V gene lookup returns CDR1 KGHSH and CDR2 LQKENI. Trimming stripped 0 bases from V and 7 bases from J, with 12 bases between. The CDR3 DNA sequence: TGTGCCAGCTCACCACCCACTGCCCGAGGGACCCAGTACTTC. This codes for CASSPPTARGTQYF.

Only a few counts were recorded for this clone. The CDR3 bases are TGTGCCAGCAGTATTGTGGGGGACCAGACCCAGTACTTC. It specifies CASSIVGDQTQYF. The chain recombines TRBV2 with TRBJ2-5; possibly TRBD1 or TRBD2 for D (5 bases each). The CDR3 has 13 residues. Germline CDR1 is SNHLY and CDR2 is FYNNEI. The ends were cut back, 5 bases at V and 6 bases at J, with 13 bases in the middle.

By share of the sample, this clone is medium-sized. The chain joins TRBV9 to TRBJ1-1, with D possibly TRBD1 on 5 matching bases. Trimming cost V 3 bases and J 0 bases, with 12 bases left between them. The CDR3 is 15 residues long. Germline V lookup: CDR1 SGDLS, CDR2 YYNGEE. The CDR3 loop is CASSEYKQVNTEAFF. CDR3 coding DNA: TGTGCCAGCAGCGAATACAAACAGGTGAACACTGAAGCTTTCTTT. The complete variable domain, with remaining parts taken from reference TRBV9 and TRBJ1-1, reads DSGVTQTPKHLITATGQRVTLRCSPRSGDLSVYWYQQSLDQGLQFLIQYYNGEERAKGNILERFSAQQFPDLHSELNLSSLELGDSALYFCASSEYKQVNTEAFFGQGTRLTVV.

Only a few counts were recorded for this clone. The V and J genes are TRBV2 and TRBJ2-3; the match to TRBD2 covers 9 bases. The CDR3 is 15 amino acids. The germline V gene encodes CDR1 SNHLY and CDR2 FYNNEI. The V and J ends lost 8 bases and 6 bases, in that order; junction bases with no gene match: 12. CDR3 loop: CASGRGGAAMDTQYF. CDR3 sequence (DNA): TGTGCCAGCGGCCGCGGGGGGGCCGCAATGGATACGCAGTATTTT.

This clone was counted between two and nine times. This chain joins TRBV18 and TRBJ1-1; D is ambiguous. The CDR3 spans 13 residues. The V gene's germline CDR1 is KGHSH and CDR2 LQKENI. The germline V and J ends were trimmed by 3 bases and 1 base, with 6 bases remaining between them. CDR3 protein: CASSPYQNTEAFF. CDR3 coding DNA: TGTGCCAGCTCACCCTACCAGAACACTGAAGCTTTCTTT.

The chain's CDR3 is CASRSGQGANTGELFF. The DNA for the CDR3 is TGCGCCAGCAGGTCTGGACAGGGGGCTAACACCGGGGAGCTGTTTTTT. J is TRBJ2-2 and V is TRBV5-1, with 11 nucleotides matching TRBD1. The germline V gene has CDR1 SGHRS and CDR2 YFSETQ. The CDR3 is 16 amino acids. Losses at the gene ends were 5 bases for V and 2 bases for J; bases not matched to a gene: 5. Together with reference TRBV5-1 and TRBJ2-2, the CDR3 gives the full variable domain: KAGVTQTPRYLIKTRGQQVTLSCSPISGHRSVSWYQQTPGQGLQFLFEYFSETQRNKGNFPGRFSGRQFSNSRSEMNVSTLELGDSALYLCASRSGQGANTGELFFGEGSRLTVL.

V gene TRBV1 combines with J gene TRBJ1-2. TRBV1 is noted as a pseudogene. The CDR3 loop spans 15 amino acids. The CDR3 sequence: CTSSQDLPSNYGYTF. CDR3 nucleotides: TGCACCAGCAGCCAAGATCTACCCTCTAACTATGGCTACACCTTC.

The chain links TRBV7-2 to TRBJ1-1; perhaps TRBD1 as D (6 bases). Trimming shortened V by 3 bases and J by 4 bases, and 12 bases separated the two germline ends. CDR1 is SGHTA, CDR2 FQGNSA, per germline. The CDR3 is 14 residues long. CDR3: CASSLTRGGTEAFF. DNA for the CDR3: TGTGCCAGCAGCTTGACCAGGGGAGGCACTGAAGCTTTCTTT.

CDR3: CSVAGGNTEAFF. CDR3 sequence (DNA): TGCAGCGTTGCCGGGGGTAACACTGAAGCTTTCTTT. The V and J genes are TRBV29-1 and TRBJ1-1, with D possibly TRBD1 on 5 matching bases. CDR3 length: 12 residues. Germline V gives CDR1 SQVTM, CDR2 ANQGSEA. The V and J ends lost 4 bases and 2 bases respectively, with 8 bases between them.

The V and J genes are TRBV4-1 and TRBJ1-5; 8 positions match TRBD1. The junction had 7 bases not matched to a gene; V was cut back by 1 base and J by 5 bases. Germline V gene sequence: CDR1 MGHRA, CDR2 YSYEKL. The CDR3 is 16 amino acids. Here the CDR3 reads CASSQVGQGAHQPQHF. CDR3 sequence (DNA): TGCGCCAGCAGCCAAGTCGGGCAGGGGGCTCATCAGCCCCAGCATTTT.